This note documents a single T cell receptor beta chain sequence. Sequencing was performed with immunoSEQ multiplex PCR; in TCRdb, only in-frame clones are kept and a portion is missing. The table includes more than 140,000 clones, 78% detected once. Each patient relapsed following autologous stem cell transplantation, and prior brentuximab vedotin exposure differed. The CDR3 has 14 residues. Germline CDR1 is MNHNS and CDR2 is SASEGT. Between the trimmed V and J ends, which lost 5 bases and 2 bases, there was a span of 12 bases. This entry belongs to a study of PD-1 blockade in classical Hodgkin lymphoma.

Source: peripheral blood mononuclear cells (PBMCs), taken before the second cycle of nivolumab. The clonotype originates from a human donor with classical Hodgkin lymphoma. The gene calls are TRBV6-1 and TRBJ2-5; D gene unclear. In DNA, the CDR3 is TGTGCCAGCAGTAACAACGTGGGACAAGAGACCCAGTACTTC. It translates to CASSNNVGQETQYF.